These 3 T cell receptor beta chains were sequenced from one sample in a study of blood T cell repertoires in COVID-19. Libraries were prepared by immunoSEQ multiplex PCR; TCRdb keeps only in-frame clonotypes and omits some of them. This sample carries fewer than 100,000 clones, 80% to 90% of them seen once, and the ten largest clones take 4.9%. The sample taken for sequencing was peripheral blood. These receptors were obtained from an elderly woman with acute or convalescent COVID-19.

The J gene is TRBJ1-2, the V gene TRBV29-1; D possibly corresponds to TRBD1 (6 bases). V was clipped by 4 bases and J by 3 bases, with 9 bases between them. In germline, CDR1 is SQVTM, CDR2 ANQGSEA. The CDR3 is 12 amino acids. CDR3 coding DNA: TGCAGCGTTGCCCAGGGGTACTATGGCTACACCTTC. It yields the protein CSVAQGYYGYTF.

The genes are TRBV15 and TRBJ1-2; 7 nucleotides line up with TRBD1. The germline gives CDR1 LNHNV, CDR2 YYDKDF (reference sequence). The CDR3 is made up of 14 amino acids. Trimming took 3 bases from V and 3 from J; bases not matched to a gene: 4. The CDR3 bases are TGTGCCACCAGCAGGGGGGGACAGTACTATGGCTACACCTTC. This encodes CATSRGGQYYGYTF.

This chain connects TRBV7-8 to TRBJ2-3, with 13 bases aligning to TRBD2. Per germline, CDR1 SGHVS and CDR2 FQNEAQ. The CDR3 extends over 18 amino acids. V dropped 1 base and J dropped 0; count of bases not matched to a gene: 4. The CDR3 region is CASSLGTSGGFSTDTQYF. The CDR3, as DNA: TGTGCCAGCAGCTTAGGGACTAGCGGGGGTTTTAGCACAGATACGCAGTATTTT.